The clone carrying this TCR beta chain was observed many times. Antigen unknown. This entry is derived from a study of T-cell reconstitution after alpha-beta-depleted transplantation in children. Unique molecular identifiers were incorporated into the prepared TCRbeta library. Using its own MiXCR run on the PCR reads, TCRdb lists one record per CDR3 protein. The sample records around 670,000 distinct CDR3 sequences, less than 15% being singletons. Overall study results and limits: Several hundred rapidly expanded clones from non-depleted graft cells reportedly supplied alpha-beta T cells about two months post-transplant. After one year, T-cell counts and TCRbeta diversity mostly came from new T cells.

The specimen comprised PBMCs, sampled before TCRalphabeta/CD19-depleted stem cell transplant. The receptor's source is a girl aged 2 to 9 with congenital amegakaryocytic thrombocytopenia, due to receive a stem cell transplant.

CDR3 coding DNA: TGTGCCAGCAGCTTAAGAACCTTGGCGGGGGGCACAGATACGCAGTATTTT. Translated, it gives CASSLRTLAGGTDTQYF. The genes are TRBV7-8 and TRBJ2-3, with 7 bases that match TRBD2. The CDR3 sequence is 17 residues long. Germline CDR1 and CDR2: SGHVS and FQNEAQ. The ends lost 2 bases at V and 1 base at J; junction bases unmatched: 9.